This record concerns one T cell receptor (beta chain) sequence. The target antigen is unknown. CDR1 and CDR2 (germline): SGDLS, YYNGEE. This CDR3 is built from 16 residues. V trimming: 0 bases; J trimming: 4 bases; junction bases outside the gene matches: 6. This sample is part of a study of cytomegalovirus exposure and HLA in healthy donors. General study results and limits: Later analysis revealed greater clonal expansion in HLA-associated TCR beta chains than in equally common others. Later genetic work tied a missense DCLRE1C variant to beta-chain V and J trimming.

In the PCR, 60 Vbeta and 13 Jbeta primers were used. Here immunoSEQ multiplex PCR was the method, and the copy in TCRdb shows in-frame clones only, minus some. The table has about 110,000 clones, around 77% seen once. This rearrangement joins TRBV9 to TRBJ2-3; 9 nucleotides align to TRBD2. Sequenced sample: PBMCs. This TCR derives from a human donor in good health. CDR3 region: CASSVVGGRAADTQYF. For the CDR3, the DNA is TGTGCCAGCAGCGTAGTGGGCGGGAGGGCAGCAGATACGCAGTATTTT. The full variable domain, in which reference TRBV9 and TRBJ2-3 provide the parts outside the CDR3, is DSGVTQTPKHLITATGQRVTLRCSPRSGDLSVYWYQQSLDQGLQFLIQYYNGEERAKGNILERFSAQQFPDLHSELNLSSLELGDSALYFCASSVVGGRAADTQYFGPGTRLTVL.